A single sample is the source of the 23 T cell receptor beta chains below, sequenced in a study of long-term antiretroviral therapy in people with HIV. Sequencing used immunoSEQ v3.0 at survey level. The data were produced by immunoSEQ multiplex PCR, yet TCRdb's version contains in-frame clones alone and is incomplete. The sample includes 7,800 or so clones, around 79% seen only once; the top ten take approximately 15%. Sequencing was performed on unsorted PBMCs, taken 0.1 years after starting antiretroviral therapy. These receptors were obtained from a man between 40 and 49 years old with HIV.

The chain combines TRBV4-1 with TRBJ2-4, with 7 bases matching TRBD2. After removal of 0 bases from V and 6 bases from J, the junction contained 8 bases not matched to a gene. There are 16 residues in the CDR3. The germline V gene encodes CDR1 MGHRA and CDR2 YSYEKL. This CDR3 is CASSQEGRSGGNIQYF. The CDR3 DNA reads TGCGCCAGCAGCCAAGAAGGTCGGTCGGGGGGAAACATTCAGTACTTC.

The chain recombines TRBV4-3 with TRBJ1-3, with no clear D. Trimming took 0 bases from V and 1 from J, leaving 10 bases between them. Germline V CDR1 and CDR2: LGHNA, YSLEER. CDR3 length: 16 residues. CDR3 coding DNA: TGCGCCAGCAGCCAAGATGGCGGGGTATCTGGAAACACCATATATTTT. This translates into CASSQDGGVSGNTIYF.

J is TRBJ2-1 and V is TRBV25-1; the D gene is possibly TRBD2 (5 bases). The V and J ends lost 7 bases and 1 base respectively, with 14 bases between them. The CDR3 consists of 15 residues. CDR1 and CDR2 from the germline V gene are MGHDK and SYGVNS. Here the CDR3 DNA reads TGTGCCAGCACTCCTCGGGGTAGTTCCTACAATGAGCAGTTCTTC. Translating gives CASTPRGSSYNEQFF. The full variable domain, with the rest looked up from reference TRBV25-1 and TRBJ2-1, is EADIYQTPRYLVIGTGKKITLECSQTMGHDKMYWYQQDPGMELHLIHYSYGVNSTEKGDLSSESTVSRIRTEHFPLTLESARPSHTSQYLCASTPRGSSYNEQFFGPGTRLTVL.

V and J are TRBV30 and TRBJ2-5, with 7 bases identical to TRBD1. The trim removed 6 bases at V and 3 bases at J, leaving 7 bases unmatched. CDR3 length: 13 amino acids. CDR1 is GTSNPN, CDR2 SVGIG, per germline (reference sequence). CDR3 in amino acids: CACDRVPEETQYF. The CDR3 bases are TGTGCCTGTGACAGGGTGCCCGAAGAGACCCAGTACTTC.

This clone is a singleton in its sample. V gene TRBV11-2 combines with J gene TRBJ1-1; a weak D match, TRBD1 (5 bases). The germline CDR1 and CDR2 sequences are SGHAT and FQNNGV. The CDR3 sequence is 13 residues long. Trimming took off 0 bases at V and 6 bases at J, with 8 bases between the two ends. The CDR3: CASSLDRGAEAFF. The CDR3 coding sequence is TGTGCCAGCAGCTTAGATAGGGGTGCTGAAGCTTTCTTT. Together with reference TRBV11-2 and TRBJ1-1, the CDR3 gives the full variable domain: EAGVAQSPRYKIIEKRQSVAFWCNPISGHATLYWYQQILGQGPKLLIQFQNNGVVDDSQLPKDRFSAERLKGVDSTLKIQPAKLEDSAVYLCASSLDRGAEAFFGQGTRLTVV.

CDR3 protein: CASSVGAGWNTGELFF. Written as DNA, the CDR3 is TGTGCCAGCAGCGTAGGCGCAGGGTGGAACACCGGGGAGCTGTTTTTT. The chain joins TRBV9 to TRBJ2-2, with D perhaps matching TRBD1 (5 bases). CDR1 is SGDLS, CDR2 YYNGEE, per germline. The CDR3 runs to 16 residues. V lost 0 bases to trimming and J lost 1 base, with 10 bases between them.

The J gene is TRBJ1-5, the V gene TRBV28; maybe TRBD1 (5 bases). V shed 6 bases and J shed 7 bases, with 13 bases lying between them. The CDR3 spans 13 residues. Germline V gene sequence: CDR1 MDHEN, CDR2 SYDVKM. The CDR3 region is CASSHRSGQPQHF. CDR3 nucleotides: TGTGCCAGCAGCCACAGGTCCGGACAGCCCCAGCATTTT.

This chain connects TRBV7-9 to TRBJ1-4; TRBD1 agrees at 9 bases. Germline V gene data show CDR1 as SEHNR and CDR2 as FQNEAQ (reference sequence). After removal of 1 base from V and 6 bases from J, the junction contained 0 bases not matched to a gene. This CDR3 has 14 amino acids. CDR3 nucleotides: TGTGCCAGCAGCTTAGGGACAGGGGATGAAAAACTGTTTTTT. Amino acids: CASSLGTGDEKLFF.

This chain uses TRBV10-3 with TRBJ2-1; a possible D gene is TRBD1 (5 bases). Trimming stripped 5 bases from V and 5 bases from J, with 16 bases between. The CDR3 runs 15 residues. From germline, CDR1 is ENHRY and CDR2 SYGVKD. CDR3 in amino acids: CAISQDSAGNNEQFF. In DNA, the CDR3 is TGTGCCATCAGTCAAGACAGTGCTGGCAACAATGAGCAGTTCTTC.

The rearrangement uses TRBV4-3 and TRBJ2-3; D tentatively reads TRBD1 or TRBD2 (6 bases each). The CDR3 totals 16 residues. The ends were cut back, 0 bases at V and 2 bases at J, with 12 bases in the middle. The germline V gene encodes CDR1 LGHNA and CDR2 YSLEER. The CDR3 loop is CASSQDSGADTDTQYF. Here the CDR3 DNA reads TGCGCCAGCAGCCAAGATTCGGGGGCCGACACAGATACGCAGTATTTT.

This sequence joins TRBV5-5 and TRBJ1-6; D unresolved. CDR3 length equals 15 residues. V dropped 4 bases and J dropped 4 bases, with 12 bases sitting between them. Germline V gene sequence: CDR1 SGHKS, CDR2 YYEKEE (reference sequence). The chain's CDR3 is CASSPTGDYNSPLHF. For the CDR3, the DNA is TGTGCCAGCAGCCCCACCGGGGATTATAATTCACCCCTCCACTTT.

The chain joins TRBV2 to TRBJ1-5; no clear D gene. The CDR3 is 14 amino acids. Germline V CDR1 and CDR2: SNHLY, FYNNEI. Trimming shortened V by 4 bases and J by 3 bases, and 10 bases separated the two germline ends. For the CDR3, the DNA is TGTGCCAGCAGTGGTTCTTTGGTCAATCAGCCCCAGCATTTT. Translating gives CASSGSLVNQPQHF.

This chain uses TRBV4-2 with TRBJ2-7, with 11 bases aligning to TRBD2. CDR3 length: 16 amino acids. CDR1 is LGHNA, CDR2 YNFKEQ, per germline. Trimming cost V 2 bases and J 2 bases; bases outside gene matches: 5. CDR3 in DNA: TGTGCCAGCAGCCAACTGGGACTAGCGGTGCCCTACGAGCAGTACTTC. It yields the protein CASSQLGLAVPYEQYF.

This clone is classed as medium-sized (0.01 to 0.1%). Other DNA sequences from this sample encode an identical CDR3 as well. The CDR3 DNA is TGCGCCAGCAGCTTGGGGGCAGGCTACGAGCAGTACTTC. It specifies CASSLGAGYEQYF. This chain connects TRBV5-1 to TRBJ2-7; D remains unclear. The CDR3 contains 13 residues. Germline V gene lookup returns CDR1 SGHRS and CDR2 YFSETQ. V was clipped by 0 bases and J by 3 bases, with 7 bases between them.

The chain links TRBV7-2 to TRBJ2-4; TRBD1 matches at 12 bases. Germline V CDR1 and CDR2: SGHTA, FQGNSA. V trimming: 4 bases; J trimming: 6 bases; junction bases outside the gene matches: 19. CDR3 length: 20 amino acids. The CDR3 bases are TGTGCCAGCAGCTCAGCCCTTACCGGGACAGGGGGCCGGAGGGGAAACATTCAGTACTTC. This gives the protein CASSSALTGTGGRRGNIQYF. Full variable domain (outside the CDR3, taken from reference TRBV7-2 and TRBJ2-4): GAGVSQSPSNKVTEKGKDVELRCDPISGHTALYWYRQSLGQGLEFLIYFQGNSAPDKSGLPSDRFSAERTGGSVSTLTIQRTQQEDSAVYLCASSSALTGTGGRRGNIQYFGAGTRLSVL.

The chain combines TRBV10-1 with TRBJ1-1, with D tentatively TRBD1 (5 bases). Germline V gene sequence: CDR1 WNHNN, CDR2 SYGVQD (reference sequence). V was shortened by 0 bases and J by 2 bases, with 10 bases between the two germline ends. This CDR3 has 15 amino acids. This CDR3 is CASSESQGGNTEAFF. In DNA, the CDR3 is TGCGCCAGCAGTGAGTCCCAGGGTGGAAACACTGAAGCTTTCTTT.

The V gene is TRBV27, the J gene TRBJ1-1; weak D call: TRBD1 (5 bases). The germline V gene has CDR1 MNHEY and CDR2 SMNVEV (reference sequence). The CDR3 contains 14 residues. V was pared by 5 bases and J by 2 bases, with 12 bases between. CDR3 residues: CASSGWQGNTEAFF. The CDR3, as DNA: TGTGCCAGCAGTGGATGGCAGGGAAACACTGAAGCTTTCTTT.

This clone was recorded once. The chain has TRBV6-1 and TRBJ1-1; no clear D gene. The germline V and J ends were trimmed by 6 bases and 2 bases, with 10 bases remaining between them. CDR3 length: 13 amino acids. Germline V gene lookup returns CDR1 MNHNS and CDR2 SASEGT. CDR3 sequence reads: CASSFRSNTEAFF. The DNA for the CDR3 is TGTGCCAGCAGCTTCAGGAGTAACACTGAAGCTTTCTTT.

J is TRBJ2-2 and V is TRBV27; TRBD1 aligns across 7 bases. The junction had 4 bases not matched to a gene; V was cut back by 8 bases and J by 4 bases. Per germline, CDR1 MNHEY and CDR2 SMNVEV (reference sequence). The length of the CDR3 is 13 residues. The CDR3 coding sequence is TGTGCCAGCGGCTGGGACAGCACCGGGGAGCTGTTTTTT. Its protein product is CASGWDSTGELFF.

The chain has TRBV6-5 and TRBJ1-1; D not resolved. V lost 5 bases and J lost 0, with 7 bases in between. CDR3 size: 13 residues. Germline V CDR1 and CDR2: MNHEY, SVGAGI. CDR3 sequence reads: CASSATVNTEAFF. CDR3 coding DNA: TGTGCCAGCAGTGCAACAGTGAACACTGAAGCTTTCTTT.

The chain combines TRBV5-1 with TRBJ1-6; 10 bases fit TRBD1. The CDR3 length is 17 residues. The germline V gene has CDR1 SGHRS and CDR2 YFSETQ. Germline trimming cut 1 base from V and 6 bases from J; bases unmatched to any gene: 7. CDR3 nucleotide sequence: TGCGCCAGCAGCTTGTACGACAGGGGGCGAGGTAATTCACCCCTCCACTTT. Its translation: CASSLYDRGRGNSPLHF.

This rearrangement joins TRBV5-1 to TRBJ1-6; D remains unclear. The CDR3 is made up of 14 amino acids. Trimming pared 2 bases from V and 0 bases from J, leaving 3 bases between. CDR1 and CDR2 (germline): SGHRS, YFSETQ. The CDR3 DNA reads TGCGCCAGCAGCTTAAGCTCCTATAATTCACCCCTCCACTTT. It is translated as CASSLSSYNSPLHF.

The chain couples TRBV6-6 to TRBJ1-4; D call uncertain. Germline V lookup: CDR1 MNHNY, CDR2 SVGAGI (reference sequence). The germline V and J ends were trimmed by 2 bases and 4 bases, with 5 bases remaining between them. CDR3 length: 13 amino acids. The CDR3 here is CASSYVDNEKLFF. The CDR3 region has the DNA TGTGCCAGCAGTTACGTCGATAATGAAAAACTGTTTTTT.